The 22 T cell receptor beta chains reported below all come from one sample, sequenced in a study of chemoradiotherapy in HPV16-positive cancers. Repertoires were generated with immunoSEQ multiplex PCR, while TCRdb's copy carries only in-frame clones and drops some. The sample includes some 12,000 clones, about 86% seen only once; the top ten take 2.8%. The specimen comprised blood, sampled from a patient who underwent chemoradiotherapy. The receptors shown here come from a human donor with HPV-associated anogenital cancer.

V is TRBV7-8 and J is TRBJ2-5; 13 positions match TRBD2. The CDR3 is 15 amino acids. V gave up 7 bases and J gave up 4 bases; unmatched junction bases: 6. Per germline, CDR1 SGHVS and CDR2 FQNEAQ. In DNA, the CDR3 is TGTGCCAGCATCCTGACTAGCGGGGGGACAGAGACCCAGTACTTC. This gives the protein CASILTSGGTETQYF.

This chain connects TRBV9 to TRBJ2-3; the match to TRBD2 covers 7 bases. The CDR3 is 13 residues long. V was pared by 2 bases and J by 4 bases, with 1 base of the junction left unmatched. In germline, CDR1 is SGDLS, CDR2 YYNGEE. The DNA of the CDR3 is TGTGCCAGCAGCGTGGGGGGGTCAGATACGCAGTATTTT. Translation: CASSVGGSDTQYF.

This clone was observed a single time. The chain employs TRBV7-8 and TRBJ1-2; perhaps TRBD1 as D (5 bases). V gave up 5 bases and J gave up 0 bases, with 13 bases separating them. The CDR3 sequence is 15 residues long. Germline loops: CDR1 SGHVS, CDR2 FQNEAQ. CDR3 sequence (DNA): TGTGCCAGCAGCCCACGATTACAGGCTAACTATGGCTACACCTTC. It yields the protein CASSPRLQANYGYTF.

The V gene is TRBV18, the J gene TRBJ1-4; no clear D gene. This CDR3 is built from 15 residues. Deletions cut 5 bases from V and 7 bases from J, with 17 bases between. Germline CDR1 and CDR2: KGHSH and LQKENI. This CDR3 is CASSSVSLPGEKLFF. CDR3 sequence (DNA): TGTGCCAGCTCATCGGTCAGTCTTCCAGGTGAAAAACTGTTTTTT.

The chain joins TRBV13 to TRBJ1-3, with 9 bases aligning to TRBD1. Looked up from germline, CDR1 is PRHDT and CDR2 is FYEKMQ (reference sequence). The CDR3 loop spans 17 amino acids. Trimming cost V 5 bases and J 2 bases; bases outside gene matches: 10. The CDR3 region has the DNA TGTGCCAGCAGCCCCCCTTCGGGGACAGGGACTGGAAACACCATATATTTT. Amino acid sequence: CASSPPSGTGTGNTIYF.

The V call is TRBV2, the J call TRBJ1-1; the D is unclear. Germline V gene data show CDR1 as SNHLY and CDR2 as FYNNEI. CDR3 length: 11 residues. V shed 6 bases and J shed 5 bases, with 7 bases lying between them. The CDR3 protein is CASSYGTEAFF. The DNA for the CDR3 is TGTGCCAGCAGCTATGGTACTGAAGCTTTCTTT.

Only a few counts were recorded for this clone. The chain couples TRBV13 to TRBJ2-4; weak D call: TRBD2 (6 bases). Per the germline V gene, CDR1 is PRHDT and CDR2 is FYEKMQ (reference sequence). This CDR3 region has 13 residues. Trimming removed 3 bases from V and 9 bases from J, with 12 bases in between. In DNA, the CDR3 is TGTGCCAGCAGCTTGGGGGGTGTTAGCATTCAGTACTTC. Amino acid sequence: CASSLGGVSIQYF.

The genes are TRBV6-5 and TRBJ2-7, with TRBD1 matching 8 bases. Germline CDR1 reads MNHEY; CDR2 reads SVGAGI. The CDR3 sequence is 14 residues long. Trimming cost V 5 bases and J 0 bases; bases outside gene matches: 3. The CDR3 DNA sequence: TGTGCCAGCAGTCGGACAGGGAGCTCCTACGAGCAGTACTTC. Protein: CASSRTGSSYEQYF.

The chain uses TRBV19 and TRBJ1-1, with a tentative D call TRBD1 (5 bases). Trimming shortened V by 7 bases and J by 1 base, and 10 bases separated the two germline ends. The CDR3 is made up of 13 amino acids. Germline CDR1 LNHDA, CDR2 SQIVND (reference sequence). The CDR3 sequence is CASNRGRNTEAFF. In DNA form, the CDR3 reads TGTGCCAGTAACCGGGGGAGGAACACTGAAGCTTTCTTT.

The chain is built from TRBV2 and TRBJ1-1; TRBD1 is a possible D gene (6 bases). This CDR3 is built from 15 residues. The germline V and J ends were trimmed by 7 bases and 1 base, with 16 bases remaining between them. Germline CDR1 reads SNHLY; CDR2 reads FYNNEI. CDR3 sequence: CASTPTGTWNTEAFF. The CDR3 region has the DNA TGTGCCAGCACGCCGACCGGGACATGGAACACTGAAGCTTTCTTT.

The rearrangement joins TRBV5-1 to TRBJ2-1; TRBD1 matches 7 bases. The CDR3 runs 14 residues. J gave up 8 bases and V 2 bases, and 7 bases lay outside the gene matches. CDR1 is SGHRS, CDR2 YFSETQ, per germline. The CDR3: CASSLQGKGDEQFF. CDR3 DNA sequence: TGCGCCAGCAGCTTACAGGGGAAAGGGGATGAGCAGTTCTTC.

V and J are TRBV29-1 and TRBJ2-1, with 8 positions matching TRBD2. The CDR3 is made up of 13 amino acids. V gave up 1 base and J gave up 6 bases; unmatched junction bases: 2. The V gene's germline CDR1 is SQVTM and CDR2 ANQGSEA. CDR3 in amino acids: CSVEGGGSNEQFF. The CDR3 nucleotides read TGCAGCGTTGAAGGCGGGGGGTCCAATGAGCAGTTCTTC.

This chain uses TRBV5-6 with TRBJ2-7; the D call may be TRBD1 or TRBD2 (5 bases each). The length of the CDR3 is 12 residues. The germline CDR1 and CDR2 sequences are SGHDT and YYEEEE. Between the trimmed V and J ends, which lost 0 bases and 6 bases, there was a span of 7 bases. This CDR3 reads CASSLAGGEQYF. For the CDR3, the DNA is TGTGCCAGCAGCTTGGCTGGGGGCGAGCAGTACTTC.

The gene calls are TRBV11-2 and TRBJ1-2; D possibly corresponds to TRBD1 (5 bases). This CDR3 spans 14 amino acids. Germline V gives CDR1 SGHAT, CDR2 FQNNGV. Trimming shortened V by 5 bases and J by 4 bases, and 14 bases separated the two germline ends. CDR3 DNA sequence: TGTGCCAGCAGCAGAGACCAGGGTAGCTATGGCTACACCTTC. Translating it yields CASSRDQGSYGYTF.

The chain has TRBV15 and TRBJ2-2; D gene uncertain. The germline CDR1 and CDR2 sequences are LNHNV and YYDKDF (reference sequence). V was shortened by 0 bases and J by 5 bases, with 4 bases between the two germline ends. The CDR3 runs 13 residues. The CDR3 nucleotides read TGTGCCACCAGCAGAGACCCAACCGGGGAGCTGTTTTTT. It specifies CATSRDPTGELFF.

This clone was seen a handful of times. The rearrangement uses TRBV29-1 and TRBJ2-2; no reliable D call. Germline CDR1 reads SQVTM; CDR2 reads ANQGSEA. This CDR3 has 12 residues. V lost 4 bases and J lost 5, with 8 bases in between. CDR3 bases: TGCAGCGTTGTTGTAGGGACCGGGGAGCTGTTTTTT. Encoded protein: CSVVVGTGELFF.

V is TRBV10-3 and J is TRBJ2-5, with 9 bases matching TRBD1. Germline V CDR1 and CDR2: ENHRY, SYGVKD. The CDR3 has 13 residues. Unmatched junction bases numbered 8, after V lost 10 bases and J lost 5 bases. The CDR3 DNA reads TGTGCCACTGACTCGGACAGGGGTGAGACCCAGTACTTC. Its translation: CATDSDRGETQYF.

The CDR3 protein is CASSQDGGIGNQPQHF. DNA for the CDR3: TGCGCCAGCAGCCAAGACGGAGGGATTGGCAATCAGCCCCAGCATTTT. This chain uses TRBV4-1 with TRBJ1-5; no firm D call. Germline V gene lookup returns CDR1 MGHRA and CDR2 YSYEKL. Trimming cost V 0 bases and J 2 bases, with 11 bases left between them. The CDR3 covers 16 residues.

CDR3 region: CASSLEQGETQYF. The CDR3 nucleotides are TGTGCCAGCAGCTTGGAACAGGGCGAGACCCAGTACTTC. This rearrangement joins TRBV5-6 to TRBJ2-5; maybe TRBD1 (6 bases). The germline V and J ends were trimmed by 0 bases and 5 bases, with 8 bases remaining between them. This CDR3 has 13 residues. Germline V gives CDR1 SGHDT, CDR2 YYEEEE. Combining the CDR3 with reference TRBV5-6 and TRBJ2-5 gives the whole variable domain DAGVTQSPTHLIKTRGQQVTLRCSPKSGHDTVSWYQQALGQGPQFIFQYYEEEERQRGNFPDRFSGHQFPNYSSELNVNALLLGDSALYLCASSLEQGETQYFGPGTRLLVL.

This clone occurred a few times. This chain uses TRBV4-1 with TRBJ2-7; TRBD1 is a possible D gene (6 bases). Trimming left V 4 bases short and J 3 bases short, with 10 bases between. CDR1 and CDR2 from the germline V gene are MGHRA and YSYEKL. CDR3 size: 13 residues. This chain's CDR3 is CASSPQQGYEQYF. In nucleotides, the CDR3 is TGCGCCAGCAGCCCTCAACAGGGCTACGAGCAGTACTTC.

This clone appeared once. The rearrangement uses TRBV9 and TRBJ1-4; no definite D call. The germline V and J ends were trimmed by 3 bases and 0 bases, with 6 bases remaining between them. The CDR3 has 14 amino acids. CDR1 is SGDLS and CDR2 is YYNGEE in the germline V gene. In nucleotides, the CDR3 is TGTGCCAGCAGCGGATTTGCAACTAATGAAAAACTGTTTTTT. Its translation: CASSGFATNEKLFF.

The chain has TRBV4-1 and TRBJ2-2; 11 bases align to TRBD2. The CDR3 covers 18 residues. J gave up 0 bases and V 3 bases, and 6 bases lay outside the gene matches. Germline V gene lookup returns CDR1 MGHRA and CDR2 YSYEKL. This chain's CDR3 is CASSQTSGEYANTGELFF. The CDR3 DNA follows: TGCGCCAGCAGCCAGACTAGCGGGGAATACGCGAACACCGGGGAGCTGTTTTTT.